Sequencing of this T cell receptor beta chain was carried out in a study of regulatory T cells in long-lasting Graves disease (dated by TCRdb to the early 2020s). About the full investigation: Persistent Graves' disease was defined as antithyroid drug treatment for over 5 years with persistently positive TSH receptor autoantibodies. The study took place in China and was registered as a clinical trial. A total of about 33 samples underwent TCR sequencing: around 13 from persistent and around 20 from newly diagnosed Graves' disease patients. Antithyroid drugs had been taken for 8.5 to 11 years on average by persistent Graves' disease patients in the clinical cohort. Peripheral blood TCR sequencing and RNA sequencing compared persistent Graves' disease patients with newly diagnosed Graves' disease patients.

On the study overall, not on this receptor specifically: Persistent patients shared more public clonotypes among themselves (around 3,000) than newly diagnosed patients did (roughly 920). Compared with newly diagnosed patients, persistent Graves' disease patients had lower TCR Shannon entropy and fewer highly expanded clones, which suggests clonal expansion. TRBV28, TRBJ1-2 and TRBJ2-5 were preferentially used in persistent disease, while TRBV20-1 and TRBJ2-1 were favored in newly diagnosed disease. Peripheral blood alone was examined, since thyroid tissue, which constituted the primary lesion, could not be accessed. Only the TCR beta chain was sequenced and analyzed. The small sample size was acknowledged by the authors as a limitation that may reduce accuracy.

In the germline V gene, CDR1 corresponds to LGHNA and CDR2 to YSLEER. Trimming costs V 0 bases and J 6 bases, and their ends lie 12 bases apart. The CDR3 numbers 15 residues from cysteine through phenylalanine. Only the CDR3 portion is preserved as DNA: 45 bases, with reading frame beginning at the first base. This clonotype was recorded a few times. This clone's antigen is unknown. One base away there is no much larger clone; base qualities are not given. The library relied on multiplex PCR. TCRdb names Illumina HiSeq 4000 as the instrument used. iRepertoire HTBI primers and Arm-PCR amplification of CDR3 regions were used to construct TCR beta libraries. Before sequencing, the PCR products underwent gel purification. In the source study's methods: Gene usage analysis of CDR3 amino acid clonotypes relied on the 55 to 80 TRBV and 12 to 15 TRBJ segments identified across samples. COPE and FqMerger were used to merge filtered high-quality paired reads into contigs. Contigs were aligned with BLAST to IMGT TRBV, TRBD and TRBJ reference genes, and CDR3 was defined per IMGT. Highly expanded clones were defined as clonotypes with a frequency above 0.1%. Repertoire diversity was measured by Shannon entropy, and V-J evenness by the Gini coefficient. Public clonotypes were defined as clonotypes shared by more than one individual. TCRdb took the public reads, trimmed them with fastp at Q25, ran MiXCR for clone calling and kept in-frame beta chains. Every CDR3 protein is listed once, alongside the most common genes and DNA of its rows. TCRdb's processing, not the authors' own work, is the source of the V and J calls. The sample table records about 290,000 distinct CDR3 sequences; roughly a fifth of these occur just once. The ten top clones hold around three fifths of the sample.

Interpreted using the paper, the time point label stands for: persistent/refractory GD, antithyroid drugs over 5 years with positive TRAb. RNA was extracted from PBMCs in TRIzol for both TCR sequencing and RNA sequencing. The diagnosis of Graves' disease was made according to American Thyroid Association guidelines. Patients were recruited from an endocrinology department in Xi'an, China. Each patient gave approximately 10 milliliters of peripheral blood, collected in an EDTA anticoagulant tube. Ficoll Paque Plus density gradient separation was used to isolate PBMCs, and no further T cell sorting was done. RNA quality was checked with an Agilent 2100 Bioanalyzer and agarose gel, and concentration with a NanoDrop 2000.

The receptor's source is a female donor with Graves disease. Sequenced material: peripheral blood mononuclear cells (PBMCs), taken when the disease was refractory, from a patient treated with antithyroid drugs. This chain joins TRBV4-3 to TRBJ2-1, with no confidently assigned D gene. The CDR3 is CASSQDWPTANEQFF. The nucleotide sequence reads as follows: TGCGCCAGCAGCCAAGATTGGCCGACGGCCAATGAGCAGTTCTTC.